These 24 T cell receptor beta chains were sequenced from one sample in a study of CD8 T cells in Susac syndrome. Reverse transcription of roughly 0.5 to 1 ug RNA was performed with random hexamers. Each CDR3 protein is one row after TCRdb ran MiXCR on the immunoSEQ multiplex PCR reads. The repertoire holds hundreds of thousands of distinct CDR3 sequences, with approximately 85% as singletons. The sequenced sample was CD8+ T cells from PBMCs. Receptor source: a human donor with multiple sclerosis.

A few counts support this clonotype. The chain is built from TRBV2 and TRBJ2-7, with 12 positions matching TRBD1. The CDR3 is made up of 15 amino acids. Trimming removed 4 bases from V and 5 bases from J; junction bases left unmatched: 6. The germline gives CDR1 SNHLY, CDR2 FYNNEI. The CDR3 bases are TGTGCCAGCAGTGCTAGGGGGACAGGGGGCAACGAGCAGTACTTC. It is translated as CASSARGTGGNEQYF.

V usage is TRBV7-9 and J usage is TRBJ1-1; D is unresolved. This CDR3 is built from 13 residues. Germline V gene data show CDR1 as SEHNR and CDR2 as FQNEAQ (reference sequence). V shed 4 bases and J shed 4 bases, with 10 bases lying between them. CDR3 bases: TGTGCCAGCAGCTACCCCGTTAGCACTGAAGCTTTCTTT. It specifies CASSYPVSTEAFF.

V gene TRBV28 combines with J gene TRBJ2-4; 7 bases are a match to TRBD1. V was clipped by 6 bases and J by 0 bases; unmatched bases: 20. The CDR3 is 20 amino acids. Germline V lookup: CDR1 MDHEN, CDR2 SYDVKM. The CDR3 nucleotides are TGTGCCAGCAGCCACCCCCGGGCCAAGCAACAGGGGATAGCCAAAAACATTCAGTACTTC. It codes for CASSHPRAKQQGIAKNIQYF.

The CDR3 is CASSGSGSADTQYF. DNA for the CDR3: TGTGCCAGCAGTGGTAGCGGGAGCGCAGATACGCAGTATTTT. This chain uses TRBV12-3 or TRBV12-4 with TRBJ2-3, with 9 bases lining up with TRBD2. The J segment lost 4 bases and the V segment lost 5 bases, leaving 4 bases of the junction unmatched. The CDR3 has 14 residues.

A single count supports this clonotype. This rearrangement joins TRBV14 to TRBJ2-7; D possibly matches TRBD1 or TRBD2 (5 bases each). The V gene's germline CDR1 is SGHDN and CDR2 FVKESK. V was cut by 2 bases and J by 6 bases, with 17 bases left in between. This CDR3 region has 15 residues. The chain's CDR3 is CASSQFSWGFSEQYF. The CDR3 DNA sequence: TGTGCCAGCAGCCAATTCTCTTGGGGGTTTAGCGAGCAGTACTTC. Looking up the rest from reference TRBV14 and TRBJ2-7 gives the full variable domain: EAGVTQFPSHSVIEKGQTVTLRCDPISGHDNLYWYRRVMGKEIKFLLHFVKESKQDESGMPNNRFLAERTGGTYSTLKVQPAELEDSGVYFCASSQFSWGFSEQYFGPGTRLTVT.

This chain links TRBV6-1 with TRBJ2-2; 9 bases align to TRBD1. J was trimmed by 3 bases and V by 2 bases; bases with no gene match: 7. The germline V gene has CDR1 MNHNS and CDR2 SASEGT. This CDR3 is built from 17 residues. This CDR3 reads CASSEPNRGRDTGELFF. Written as DNA, the CDR3 is TGTGCCAGCAGTGAACCGAACAGGGGGCGAGACACCGGGGAGCTGTTTTTT.

J is TRBJ1-2 and V is TRBV5-1, with TRBD1 matching 7 bases. Germline-derived CDR1 and CDR2 are SGHRS and YFSETQ. Unmatched junction bases numbered 15, after V lost 4 bases and J lost 9 bases. The CDR3 totals 15 residues. This CDR3 is CASSLLQGRLLSYTF. CDR3 in DNA: TGCGCCAGCAGCCTCCTACAGGGGCGCCTCCTGAGCTACACCTTC.

This rearrangement joins TRBV27 to TRBJ2-6, with D hard to call. CDR1 MNHEY and CDR2 SMNVEV come from the germline V gene (reference sequence). Trimming stripped 3 bases from V and 4 bases from J, with 7 bases between. The CDR3 contains 14 residues. The DNA for the CDR3 is TGTGCCAGCAGTTTCGTTGGAGGGGCCAACGTCCTGACTTTC. As protein: CASSFVGGANVLTF.

Concerning this clonotype: At one boundary the junction diverges from the germline segment, which might be a read error. V is TRBV7-9 and J is TRBJ1-1; D unclear. The CDR3 spans 14 residues. Germline CDR1 and CDR2: SEHNR and FQNEAQ (reference sequence). The CDR3 reads CASSSPGGYTETFF. DNA of the CDR3: TGTGCCAGCAGCTCCCCTGGAGGGTACACTGAAACTTTCTTT.

The chain links TRBV24-1 to TRBJ2-3, with TRBD2 matching 7 bases. V lost 7 bases to trimming and J lost 6 bases; unmatched junction nucleotides: 6. Germline loops: CDR1 KGHDR, CDR2 SFDVKD. The CDR3 spans 13 residues. CDR3 in DNA: TGTGCCACCAGAGCAGCGGGGCAGGATACGCAGTATTTT. Protein product: CATRAAGQDTQYF.

The chain has TRBV30 and TRBJ2-7, with D tentatively TRBD2 (6 bases). Germline V gene lookup returns CDR1 GTSNPN and CDR2 SVGIG (reference sequence). V lost 2 bases and J 3 bases, leaving 11 bases between the germline ends. This CDR3 is 13 amino acids long. This CDR3 reads CAWSLGLLYEQYF. The CDR3 DNA is TGTGCCTGGAGTCTCGGACTACTCTACGAGCAGTACTTC.

The chain is built from TRBV30 and TRBJ2-1, with D unclear. This CDR3 contains 13 residues. Germline loops: CDR1 GTSNPN, CDR2 SVGIG (reference sequence). Between the trimmed V and J ends, which lost 2 bases and 2 bases, there was a span of 7 bases. CDR3 sequence (DNA): TGTGCCTGGAGTATCCAGGCCTACAATGAGCAGTTCTTC. Translating gives CAWSIQAYNEQFF.

This clonotype was observed once. The rearrangement joins TRBV2 to TRBJ1-2; maybe TRBD1 (6 bases). Germline CDR1 SNHLY, CDR2 FYNNEI. V was cut by 10 bases and J by 4 bases, with 10 bases left in between. This CDR3 spans 11 amino acids. The CDR3 sequence is CATGTSYGYTF. In DNA, the CDR3 is TGTGCCACCGGGACATCCTATGGCTACACCTTC.

V and J are TRBV29-1 and TRBJ2-1, with D unclear. Trimming removed 1 base at V and 5 bases at J, with 9 bases between. The CDR3 is 13 residues long. CDR1 and CDR2 (germline): SQVTM, ANQGSEA. CDR3 amino acids: CSVEAPRDNEQFF. CDR3 DNA sequence: TGCAGCGTTGAAGCGCCTAGAGACAATGAGCAGTTCTTC.

J is TRBJ2-7 and V is TRBV7-9; TRBD2 might be the D (6 bases). Germline assignment: CDR1 SEHNR and CDR2 FQNEAQ (reference sequence). V lost 8 bases to trimming and J lost 2 bases, with 13 bases between them. This CDR3 is built from 13 residues. The CDR3 DNA reads as TGTGCCAGCGTCTCGGGAGAAGCCTACGAGCAGTACTTC. This codes for CASVSGEAYEQYF.

The V call is TRBV11-2, the J call TRBJ1-1; the D is unclear. Deletions cut 2 bases from V and 4 bases from J, with 8 bases between. Looked up from germline, CDR1 is SGHAT and CDR2 is FQNNGV. CDR3 length: 13 amino acids. CDR3 coding DNA: TGTGCCAGCAGCTTATACATCCGCACTGAAGCTTTCTTT. Its protein product is CASSLYIRTEAFF.

The rearrangement joins TRBV28 to TRBJ2-2, with D hard to call. Germline lookup yields CDR1 MDHEN and CDR2 SYDVKM. This CDR3 spans 12 amino acids. V was clipped by 5 bases and J by 8 bases, with 9 bases between them. The CDR3 DNA is TGTGCCAGCAGTGGCCCGGCTGGGGAGCTGTTTTTT. Translated, it gives CASSGPAGELFF. The variable domain in full, with the rest retrieved from reference TRBV28 and TRBJ2-2, is DVKVTQSSRYLVKRTGEKVFLECVQDMDHENMFWYRQDPGLGLRLIYFSYDVKMKEKGDIPEGYSVSREKKERFSLILESASTNQTSMYLCASSGPAGELFFGEGSRLTVL.

The V and J genes are TRBV30 and TRBJ1-2; 9 bases agree with TRBD1. This CDR3 spans 14 amino acids. The germline gives CDR1 GTSNPN, CDR2 SVGIG (reference sequence). With V trimmed by 1 base and J by 9 bases, 9 bases remained unmatched. The CDR3, as DNA: TGTGCCTGGAGTGGACCGGGACAGGGATTGTGCTACACCTTC. It is translated as CAWSGPGQGLCYTF.

The chain combines TRBV10-3 with TRBJ2-1; D gene unclear. CDR1 and CDR2 from the germline V gene are ENHRY and SYGVKD. Trimming removed 6 bases from V and 8 bases from J, with 14 bases in between. The length of the CDR3 is 13 residues. In DNA, the CDR3 is TGTGCCATCAGCGACGGCCGCTTGTATGAGCAGTTCTTC. Translation gives CAISDGRLYEQFF.

V usage is TRBV23-1 and J usage is TRBJ1-5; 10 bases are shared with TRBD1. TRBV23-1 is classed as an ORF, of uncertain function. V shed 3 bases and J 11 bases; nucleotides not matched to a gene: 16. The CDR3 spans 17 residues. The CDR3 sequence is CASSHPSGQGEQSAQHF. The CDR3 DNA reads TGCGCCAGCAGTCACCCTAGCGGACAGGGGGAGCAATCAGCCCAGCATTTT.

The chain has TRBV28 and TRBJ2-1; 11 bases are a match to TRBD2. From germline, CDR1 is MDHEN and CDR2 SYDVKM. This CDR3 has 20 amino acids. Trimming took 5 bases from V and 8 from J; bases not matched to a gene: 23. The CDR3 DNA sequence: TGTGCCAGCAGTCCTCAGACTAGCGGGATTGGGGTTTGGGGTGGTGATGAGCAGTTCTTC. It is translated as CASSPQTSGIGVWGGDEQFF. Combining the CDR3 with reference TRBV28 and TRBJ2-1 gives the whole variable domain DVKVTQSSRYLVKRTGEKVFLECVQDMDHENMFWYRQDPGLGLRLIYFSYDVKMKEKGDIPEGYSVSREKKERFSLILESASTNQTSMYLCASSPQTSGIGVWGGDEQFFGPGTRLTVL.

The chain links TRBV6-5 to TRBJ1-2; D is unclear. V gave up 6 bases and J gave up 4 bases, with 15 bases separating them. Germline loops: CDR1 MNHEY, CDR2 SVGAGI. The CDR3 is 14 residues long. In nucleotides, the CDR3 is TGTGCCAGCAGAGGAGGAGTCTCGCTCTATGGCTACACCTTC. This translates into CASRGGVSLYGYTF.

The V and J genes are TRBV2 and TRBJ1-2, with 9 bases aligning to TRBD1. The CDR3 runs 14 residues. CDR1 is SNHLY, CDR2 FYNNEI, per germline. J was trimmed by 6 bases and V by 4 bases; bases with no gene match: 6. CDR3 loop: CASSGTGGLDGYTF. The CDR3 bases are TGTGCCAGCAGTGGAACAGGGGGCCTTGATGGCTACACCTTC.

The V gene is TRBV23-1, the J gene TRBJ2-4, with D perhaps matching TRBD1 (6 bases). TRBV23-1 qualifies as an ORF whose function is uncertain. Between the trimmed V and J ends, which lost 0 bases and 0 bases, there was a span of 12 bases. This CDR3 contains 17 residues. DNA of the CDR3: TGCGCCAGCAGTCAATCCGAAGAAGGGGGAGCCAAAAACATTCAGTACTTC. Residues: CASSQSEEGGAKNIQYF.